The clone carrying this T cell receptor beta chain was seen ten or more times. The entry originates in a study of regulatory T cells in long-lasting Graves disease. The time point: newly diagnosed GD, antithyroid drugs for less than 3 months. Extracted PBMC RNA gave rise to the TCR library. Building of the TCR beta libraries involved iRepertoire HTBI primers and Arm-PCR of CDR3 regions. TCRdb analysed the multiplex PCR reads with MiXCR anew, one entry per CDR3 protein. This table has roughly 500,000 distinct CDR3 sequences, around 13% appearing once. This sample was shared with a second study, whose subject was T cells in Graves' hyperthyroidism and ophthalmopathy. That paper adds: A model of 13 V-J features distinguished ophthalmopathy from stable hyperthyroidism.

This material consisted of peripheral blood mononuclear cells (PBMCs), taken at new diagnosis, from a patient treated with antithyroid drugs. This clonotype was obtained from a woman aged 30 to 39 with Graves disease.

Written as DNA, the CDR3 is TGTGCCAGCAGTGAACCGGGACTAGGCTACAATGAGCAGTTCTTC. Protein product: CASSEPGLGYNEQFF. The chain uses TRBV28 and TRBJ2-1; 8 bases are a match to TRBD2. This CDR3 comprises 15 residues. V lost 5 bases and J lost 3; bases outside the gene matches: 6. The V gene's germline CDR1 is MDHEN and CDR2 SYDVKM.